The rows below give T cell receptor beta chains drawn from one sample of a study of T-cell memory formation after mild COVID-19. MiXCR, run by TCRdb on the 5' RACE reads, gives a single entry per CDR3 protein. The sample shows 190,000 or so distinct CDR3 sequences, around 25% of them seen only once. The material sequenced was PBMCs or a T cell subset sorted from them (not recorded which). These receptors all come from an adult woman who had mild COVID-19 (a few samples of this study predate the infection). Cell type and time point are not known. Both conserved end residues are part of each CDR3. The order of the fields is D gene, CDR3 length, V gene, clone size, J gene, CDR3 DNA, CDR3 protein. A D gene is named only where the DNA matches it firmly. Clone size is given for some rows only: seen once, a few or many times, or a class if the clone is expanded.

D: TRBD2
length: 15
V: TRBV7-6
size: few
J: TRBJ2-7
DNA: TGTGCCAGCAGCCTGCCCGGGACTAGCGCTCGGGAGCAGTACTTC
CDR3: CASSLPGTSAREQYF

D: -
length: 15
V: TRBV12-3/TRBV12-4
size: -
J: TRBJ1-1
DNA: TGTGCCAGCAGTCAGGGATGGGCCGTGGGCACTGAAGCTTTCTTT
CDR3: CASSQGWAVGTEAFF

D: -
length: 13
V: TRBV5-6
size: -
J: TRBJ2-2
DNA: TGTGCCAGCAGCTTGGTGGGGCCCGGGGAGCTGTTTTTT
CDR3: CASSLVGPGELFF

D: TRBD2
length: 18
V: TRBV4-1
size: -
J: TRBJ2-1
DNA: TGCGCCAGCAGCCAAGGTCCTGCTAGCGGGGGTAACTACAATGAGCAGTTCTTC
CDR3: CASSQGPASGGNYNEQFF

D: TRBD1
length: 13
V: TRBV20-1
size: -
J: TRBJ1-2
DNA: TGCAGTGCTAGGCAACAGGGGGCGTCCGGCTACACCTTC
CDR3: CSARQQGASGYTF

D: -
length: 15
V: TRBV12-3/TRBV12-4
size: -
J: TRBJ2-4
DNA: TGTGCCAGCAGTCACTCTAGCGAAGCCAAAAACATTCAGTACTTC
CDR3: CASSHSSEAKNIQYF

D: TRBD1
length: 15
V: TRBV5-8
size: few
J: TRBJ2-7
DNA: TGTGCCAGCAGACTTTCCGGGACAGGGGGCCACGAGCAGTACTTC
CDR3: CASRLSGTGGHEQYF

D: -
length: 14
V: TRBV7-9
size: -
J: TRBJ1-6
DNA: TGTGCCAGCAGCTTAGCGCTATTCAATTCACCCCTCCACTTT
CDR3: CASSLALFNSPLHF

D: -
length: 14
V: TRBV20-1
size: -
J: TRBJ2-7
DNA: TGCAGTGCTAGGAGGTGGACAGACCAAAGGGAGCAGTACTTC
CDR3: CSARRWTDQREQYF

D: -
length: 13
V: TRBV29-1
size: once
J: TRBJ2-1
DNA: TGCAGCGCCACCACCGCGGGGACCAATGAGCAGTTCTTC
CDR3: CSATTAGTNEQFF

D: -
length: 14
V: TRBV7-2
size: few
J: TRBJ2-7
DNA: TGTGCCAGCAGCTCGGACTATAGCTCCTACGAGCAGTACTTC
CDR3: CASSSDYSSYEQYF

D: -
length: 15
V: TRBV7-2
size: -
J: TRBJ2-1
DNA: TGTGCCAGCAGCAGCTACAGCAGCTCCTACAATGAGCAGTTCTTC
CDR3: CASSSYSSSYNEQFF

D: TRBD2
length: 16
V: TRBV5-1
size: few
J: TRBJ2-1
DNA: TGCGCCAGCAGCGGGCGGACCGGGACTAACTACAATGAGCAGTTCTTC
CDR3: CASSGRTGTNYNEQFF

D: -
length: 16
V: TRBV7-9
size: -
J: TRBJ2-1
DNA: TGTGCCAGCAGCCCCCCCCCGACCCGACTTCGGAATGAGCAGTTCTTC
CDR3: CASSPPPTRLRNEQFF

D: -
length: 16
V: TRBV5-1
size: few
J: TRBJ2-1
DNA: TGCGCCAGCAGCTTAACAGCGGTCAGCTCCTACAATGAGCAGTTCTTC
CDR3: CASSLTAVSSYNEQFF

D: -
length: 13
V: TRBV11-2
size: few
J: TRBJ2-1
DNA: TGTGCCAGCAGCCAGAGGCCGGAGGGAGAGCAGTTCTTC
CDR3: CASSQRPEGEQFF

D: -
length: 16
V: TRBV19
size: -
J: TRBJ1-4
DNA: TGTGCCAGTAGTATAGGAGGGGCAGGGTTTAATGAAAAACTGTTTTTT
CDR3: CASSIGGAGFNEKLFF

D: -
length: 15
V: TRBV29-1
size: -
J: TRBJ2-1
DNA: TGCAGCGGATCTATGGGACTCCGTACGAACAATGAGCAGTTCTTC
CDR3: CSGSMGLRTNNEQFF

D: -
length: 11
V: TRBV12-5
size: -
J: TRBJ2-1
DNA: TGTGCTAGTGGGGCTTGGGAGGAGCAGTTCTTC
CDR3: CASGAWEEQFF

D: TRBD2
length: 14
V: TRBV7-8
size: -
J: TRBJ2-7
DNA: TGTGCCAGCAGCTTCGGGGGGGACATCTACGAGCAGTACTTC
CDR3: CASSFGGDIYEQYF

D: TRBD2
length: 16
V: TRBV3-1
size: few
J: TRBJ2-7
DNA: TGTGCCAGCAGCCCCGGACTAGCGGGAGGGCCCTACGAGCAGTACTTC
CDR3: CASSPGLAGGPYEQYF

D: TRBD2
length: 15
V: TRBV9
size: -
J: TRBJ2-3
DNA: TGTGCCAGCAGTGCGGGACTAGCGGACACAGATACGCAGTATTTT
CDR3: CASSAGLADTDTQYF

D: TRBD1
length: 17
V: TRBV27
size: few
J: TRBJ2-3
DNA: TGTGCCAGCAGTTCCGCACCGGGGACAGGGGGCACAGATACGCAGTATTTT
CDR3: CASSSAPGTGGTDTQYF

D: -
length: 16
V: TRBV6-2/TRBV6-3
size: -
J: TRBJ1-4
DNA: TGTGCCAGCAGTTACTCGATGGGGGCTTCAAGTGAAAAACTGTTTTTT
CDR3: CASSYSMGASSEKLFF

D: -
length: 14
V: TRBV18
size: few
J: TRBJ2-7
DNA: TGTGCCAGCTCACCAGAGGGCGTGGGCTACGAGCAGTACTTC
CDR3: CASSPEGVGYEQYF

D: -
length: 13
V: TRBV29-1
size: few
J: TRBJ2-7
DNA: TGCAGCGTGGGGCCGGACGGCTCCTACGAGCAGTACTTC
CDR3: CSVGPDGSYEQYF

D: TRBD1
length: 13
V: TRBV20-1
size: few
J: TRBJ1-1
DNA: TGCAGTGCGCATCACAGGGGAGTGACTGAAGCTTTCTTT
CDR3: CSAHHRGVTEAFF

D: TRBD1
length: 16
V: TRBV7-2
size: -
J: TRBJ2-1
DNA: TGTGCCAGCAGCACCACAGGGGGTCTCCAACTCAATGAGCAGTTCTTC
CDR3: CASSTTGGLQLNEQFF

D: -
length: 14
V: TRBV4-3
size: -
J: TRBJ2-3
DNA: TGCGCCAGCAGCCAAGACCCGGGCACAGATACGCAGTATTTT
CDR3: CASSQDPGTDTQYF

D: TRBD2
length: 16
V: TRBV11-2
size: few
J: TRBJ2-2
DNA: TGTGCCAGCAGCTTCGGACTAGCGGCGAACACCGGGGAGCTGTTTTTT
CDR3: CASSFGLAANTGELFF

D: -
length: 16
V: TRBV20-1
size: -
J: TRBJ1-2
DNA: TGCAGTGCTAGAGATAAGACAGATCTATTCATTCAGGGCTACACCTTC
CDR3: CSARDKTDLFIQGYTF

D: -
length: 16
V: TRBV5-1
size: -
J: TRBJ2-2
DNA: TGCGCCAGCAGCTTGTATGGCCATACGAACACCGGGGAGCTGTTTTTT
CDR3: CASSLYGHTNTGELFF

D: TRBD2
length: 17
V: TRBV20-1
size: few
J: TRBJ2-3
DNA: TGCAGTGCTAGAGCCCAGACGTGGCGGGAGGGCCGATATACGCAGTATTTT
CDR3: CSARAQTWREGRYTQYF